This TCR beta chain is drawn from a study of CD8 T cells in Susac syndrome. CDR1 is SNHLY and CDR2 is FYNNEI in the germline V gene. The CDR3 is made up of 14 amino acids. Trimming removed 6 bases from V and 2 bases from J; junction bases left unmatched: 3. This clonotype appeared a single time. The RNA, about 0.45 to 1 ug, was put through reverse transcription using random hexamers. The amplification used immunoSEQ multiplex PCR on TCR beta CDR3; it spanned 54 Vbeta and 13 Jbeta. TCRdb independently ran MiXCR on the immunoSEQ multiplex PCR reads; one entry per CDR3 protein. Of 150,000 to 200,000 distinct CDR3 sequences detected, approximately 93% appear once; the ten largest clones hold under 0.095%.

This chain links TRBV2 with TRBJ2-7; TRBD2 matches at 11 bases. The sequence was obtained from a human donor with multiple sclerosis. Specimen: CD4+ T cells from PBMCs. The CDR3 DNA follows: TGTGCCAGCAGGGTGACTAGCGGGACCTACGAGCAGTACTTC. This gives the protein CASRVTSGTYEQYF.